This entry concerns a single T cell receptor (beta chain). Reprocessing the 5' RACE reads, TCRdb reports a single entry for every CDR3 protein and omits DNA. The table gives about 440,000 distinct CDR3 sequences; the top ten clones make up more than 7% of it. The sample is drawn from a study of T cells expressing NK-cell markers. Turning to the study itself: Eight donors were sequenced, seven testing HCMV-seropositive and one testing seronegative.

Germline values: CDR1 DFQATT, CDR2 SNEGSKA (reference sequence). The CDR3 spans 14 residues. The chain combines TRBV20-1 with TRBJ2-5. The sequence was obtained from a woman between 18 and 75 years old in good health. Sequences were obtained from blood T cells: a sorted CD56 or NKG2C T cell subset, CD4+ or CD8+ T cells, or bulk PBMC T cells (not recorded which). CDR3 amino acids: CSAIVGGYQETQYF.